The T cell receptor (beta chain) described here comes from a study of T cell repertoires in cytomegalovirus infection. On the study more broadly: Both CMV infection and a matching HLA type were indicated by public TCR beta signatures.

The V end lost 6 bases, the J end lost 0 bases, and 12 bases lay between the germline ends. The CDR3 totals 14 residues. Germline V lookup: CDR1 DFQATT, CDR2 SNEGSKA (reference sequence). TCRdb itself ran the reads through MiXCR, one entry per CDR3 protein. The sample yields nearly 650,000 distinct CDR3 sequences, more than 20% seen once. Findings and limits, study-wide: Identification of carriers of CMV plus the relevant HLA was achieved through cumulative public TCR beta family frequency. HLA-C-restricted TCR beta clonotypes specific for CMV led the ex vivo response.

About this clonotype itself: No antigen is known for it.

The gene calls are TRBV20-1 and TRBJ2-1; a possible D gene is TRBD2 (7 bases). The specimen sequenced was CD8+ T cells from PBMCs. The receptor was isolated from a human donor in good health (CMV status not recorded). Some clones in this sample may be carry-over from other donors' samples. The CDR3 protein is CSALRGGSYNEQFF. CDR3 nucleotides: TGCAGTGCATTGAGGGGGGGCTCCTACAATGAGCAGTTCTTC.